This TCR beta chain was captured by sequencing in a study of blood T cell repertoires in COVID-19. Across the whole study: Sites across the United States, Italy and Spain contributed samples from acute and convalescent COVID-19.

Assay used: immunoSEQ multiplex PCR; TCRdb lists only in-frame clones, some missing. The repertoire holds 250,000 to 350,000 clones, with around 90% as singletons. Participants came from some 26 US areas, aged about 18 to 90 years. Unmatched junction bases numbered 8, after V lost 7 bases and J lost 4 bases. Germline CDR1 MDHEN, CDR2 SYDVKM. The CDR3 has 14 amino acids. The specimen sequenced was PBMCs or T cells enriched from blood (not recorded which). This receptor was identified in a woman under 30 with acute COVID-19. The chain uses TRBV28 and TRBJ1-2; TRBD1 matches at 8 bases. The CDR3 here is CASTPADRVYGYTF. The CDR3 DNA is TGTGCCAGCACGCCGGCGGACAGGGTCTATGGCTACACCTTC.